This TCR beta chain was identified during a study of radiotherapy plus CTLA-4 blockade in lung cancer. The germline V gene has CDR1 SGHVS and CDR2 FQNEAQ. The CDR3 length is 16 residues. The V segment lost 5 bases and the J segment 1 base; nucleotides outside the gene matches: 7. Repertoires were generated with immunoSEQ multiplex PCR, while TCRdb's copy carries only in-frame clones and drops some. The data hold 50,000 to 65,000 clones, with 70% to 80% observed a single time. Treatment of patients with chemo-refractory metastatic non-small-cell lung cancer consisted of focal radiation plus CTLA-4 blockade with ipilimumab. Findings and caveats of the study: Tumor-origin TCR clones grew in blood after radiotherapy plus ipilimumab.

Points on this clone: Antigen: not known.

V gene TRBV7-8 combines with J gene TRBJ1-1, with TRBD1 identical over 10 bases. The starting material was peripheral blood, obtained from a patient treated with radiotherapy plus ipilimumab. The origin of this receptor is a human donor with non-small cell lung cancer who had a partial response to radiotherapy plus ipilimumab. The CDR3 DNA sequence: TGTGCCAGCAGCCTCTTAAGGACAGGGGGGAACACTGAAGCTTTCTTT. Amino acids: CASSLLRTGGNTEAFF.